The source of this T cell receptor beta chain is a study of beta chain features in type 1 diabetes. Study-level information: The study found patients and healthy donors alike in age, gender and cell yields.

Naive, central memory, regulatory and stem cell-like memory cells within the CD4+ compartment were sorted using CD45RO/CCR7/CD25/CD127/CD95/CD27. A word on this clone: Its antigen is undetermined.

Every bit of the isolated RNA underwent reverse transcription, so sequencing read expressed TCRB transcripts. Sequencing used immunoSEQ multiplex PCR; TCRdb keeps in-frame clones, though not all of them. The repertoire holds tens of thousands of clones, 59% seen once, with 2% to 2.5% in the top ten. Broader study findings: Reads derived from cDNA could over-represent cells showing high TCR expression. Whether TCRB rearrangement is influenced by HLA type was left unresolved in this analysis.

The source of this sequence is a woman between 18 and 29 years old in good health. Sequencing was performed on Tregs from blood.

The CDR3 DNA is TGTGCCAGCAGCAAGGGCGGGAATGCGGGGGGGCAGACAGATACGCAGTATTTT. It codes for CASSKGGNAGGQTDTQYF. This sequence joins TRBV21-1 and TRBJ2-3; the table's D call, TRBD2, has no DNA check behind it. TRBV21-1 is listed as a pseudogene. The CDR3 is made up of 18 amino acids.